A single sample is the source of the 30 T cell receptor beta chains below, sequenced in a study of T cell responses to AZD1222 COVID-19 vaccine. Sequenced by immunoSEQ multiplex PCR; TCRdb stores in-frame clones only, minus some. The table includes approximately 94,000 clones, around 90% detected once. The sequences come from peripheral blood, collected on day 0 of AZD1222 vaccination. The receptors were gathered from an adult in good health.

The rearrangement joins TRBV15 to TRBJ1-2; D uncertain. The CDR3 is 14 residues long. In germline, CDR1 is LNHNV, CDR2 YYDKDF (reference sequence). With 3 bases removed from V and 4 bases from J, the gap between germline ends came to 12 bases. The CDR3, as DNA: TGTGCCACCAGCAGTCTGGGCAGCTCCTATGGCTACACCTTC. Translating gives CATSSLGSSYGYTF.

The gene calls are TRBV7-3 and TRBJ1-1; 7 bases are a match to TRBD1. V was clipped by 2 bases and J by 7 bases; unmatched bases: 7. This CDR3 has 14 residues. Per germline, CDR1 SGHTA and CDR2 FQGTGA. Written as DNA, the CDR3 is TGTGCCAGCAGCTTAGCACGGGACAGCCTTGAAGCTTTCTTT. It encodes CASSLARDSLEAFF.

This sequence joins TRBV19 and TRBJ2-3; D unclear. Trimming cost V 6 bases and J 2 bases, with 12 bases left between them. The CDR3 is 14 residues long. From germline, CDR1 is LNHDA and CDR2 SQIVND (reference sequence). For the CDR3, the DNA is TGTGCCAGTAGCCGCGAGTTGATCACAGATACGCAGTATTTT. Translated, it gives CASSRELITDTQYF.

The chain is built from TRBV2 and TRBJ2-2; D gene uncertain. In germline, CDR1 is SNHLY, CDR2 FYNNEI. The CDR3 consists of 12 residues. Trimming took 10 bases from V and 0 from J, leaving 6 bases between them. CDR3 sequence reads: CATQANTGELFF. CDR3 in DNA: TGTGCCACTCAGGCGAACACCGGGGAGCTGTTTTTT.

V and J are TRBV12-3 or TRBV12-4 and TRBJ2-2; no reliable D call. Trimming shortened V by 6 bases and J by 3 bases, and 8 bases separated the two germline ends. This CDR3 is built from 13 residues. This CDR3 is CASSYRDTGELFF. DNA of the CDR3: TGTGCCAGCAGCTACAGAGACACCGGGGAGCTGTTTTTT.

The chain couples TRBV9 to TRBJ1-5; D possibly corresponds to TRBD1 (6 bases). The V end was cut by 4 bases, the J end by 4 bases, with 15 bases between. The CDR3 has 15 residues. In germline, CDR1 is SGDLS, CDR2 YYNGEE. CDR3 in DNA: TGTGCCAGCAGCTTCGGACAGAACCTTAATCAGCCCCAGCATTTT. Protein product: CASSFGQNLNQPQHF.

This chain uses TRBV7-2 with TRBJ2-2; a possible D gene is TRBD1 (7 bases). The CDR3 is made up of 15 amino acids. Germline assignment: CDR1 SGHTA and CDR2 FQGNSA. This CDR3 reads CPPAPKGAGTGELFF. CDR3 sequence (DNA): TGTCCCCCAGCCCCCAAGGGGGCGGGGACCGGGGAGCTGTTTTTT.

This chain connects TRBV14 to TRBJ2-7, with 15 nucleotides matching TRBD2. This CDR3 is 16 amino acids long. Germline V gene data show CDR1 as SGHDN and CDR2 as FVKESK. J gave up 5 bases and V 4 bases, and 6 bases lay outside the gene matches. Here the CDR3 reads CASSPLGTSGRNEQYF. As DNA, the CDR3 is TGTGCCAGCAGCCCCCTCGGGACTAGCGGGAGGAACGAGCAGTACTTC. The full variable domain, its missing parts supplied by reference TRBV14 and TRBJ2-7, is EAGVTQFPSHSVIEKGQTVTLRCDPISGHDNLYWYRRVMGKEIKFLLHFVKESKQDESGMPNNRFLAERTGGTYSTLKVQPAELEDSGVYFCASSPLGTSGRNEQYFGPGTRLTVT.

The rearrangement links TRBV6-9 to TRBJ2-3, with 7 bases that match TRBD2. The CDR3 sequence is 16 residues long. Germline V gene sequence: CDR1 MNHGY, CDR2 SVAAGI. V was clipped by 4 bases and J by 0 bases; unmatched bases: 7. The CDR3 sequence: CASSSRLAASTDTQYF. The CDR3 DNA reads TGTGCCAGCAGTTCCCGTCTAGCGGCCAGCACAGATACGCAGTATTTT.

This clone was observed a handful of times. The rearrangement joins TRBV30 to TRBJ1-1, with 8 bases that match TRBD1. This CDR3 contains 14 residues. The germline V gene has CDR1 GTSNPN and CDR2 SVGIG (reference sequence). With 3 bases clipped from V and 6 bases from J, the junction kept 9 bases outside the gene matches. CDR3 coding DNA: TGTGCCTGGAGCGACACAGGGGGATACCCTGAAGCTTTCTTT. Translation: CAWSDTGGYPEAFF.

The rearrangement uses TRBV4-1 and TRBJ2-7; 10 bases are shared with TRBD1. V was clipped by 1 base and J by 4 bases; unmatched bases: 1. Germline-derived CDR1 and CDR2 are MGHRA and YSYEKL. The CDR3 consists of 14 residues. The DNA of the CDR3 is TGCGCCAGCAGCCAAGGGGACAGGGGTTACGAGCAGTACTTC. Encoded protein: CASSQGDRGYEQYF.

The rearrangement links TRBV25-1 to TRBJ2-7; D ambiguous. Trimming shortened V by 6 bases and J by 2 bases, and 17 bases separated the two germline ends. Germline CDR1 and CDR2: MGHDK and SYGVNS. The CDR3 sequence is 15 residues long. CDR3 bases: TGTGCCAGCAGGTCTCTGCAGTTAATCGCCTACGAGCAGTACTTC. Its protein is CASRSLQLIAYEQYF.

The J gene is TRBJ2-7, the V gene TRBV28; D tentatively reads TRBD1 or TRBD2 (6 bases each). CDR1 and CDR2 from the germline V gene are MDHEN and SYDVKM. CDR3 size: 18 residues. V gave up 2 bases and J gave up 4 bases, with 24 bases separating them. CDR3 DNA: TGTGCCAGCAGTTTAGACAAACGATGGGGGGCTAGCAAGTACGAGCAGTACTTC. Amino acid sequence: CASSLDKRWGASKYEQYF.

The chain carries TRBV6-5 and TRBJ2-7, with D uncertain. V dropped 0 bases and J dropped 0 bases, with 12 bases sitting between them. Germline V gene lookup returns CDR1 MNHEY and CDR2 SVGAGI. There are 16 residues in the CDR3. The CDR3 coding sequence is TGTGCCAGCAGTTACTCTGGCAGTTTCCCCTCCTACGAGCAGTACTTC. Encoded protein: CASSYSGSFPSYEQYF.

About this clone itself: This sample includes further DNA sequences coding for the same CDR3. This sequence joins TRBV5-4 and TRBJ1-1; no definite D call. This CDR3 region has 13 residues. The V end was cut by 0 bases, the J end by 0 bases, with 3 bases between. Germline CDR1 SGHNT, CDR2 YYREEE (reference sequence). The CDR3 region has the DNA TGTGCCAGCAGCTTGGCCGTGAACACTGAAGCTTTCTTT. Encoded protein: CASSLAVNTEAFF.

The chain uses TRBV5-1 and TRBJ2-3; 8 nucleotides agree with TRBD1. Germline V gives CDR1 SGHRS, CDR2 YFSETQ. The CDR3 spans 16 residues. The junction had 7 bases not matched to a gene; V was cut back by 0 bases and J by 4 bases. This CDR3 reads CASSLEAGGRADTQYF. CDR3 sequence (DNA): TGCGCCAGCAGCTTGGAGGCAGGGGGCCGGGCAGATACGCAGTATTTT.

V is TRBV7-3 and J is TRBJ2-3; 9 bases map to TRBD1. This CDR3 has 15 residues. Per germline, CDR1 SGHTA and CDR2 FQGTGA. V was pared by 5 bases and J by 1 base, with 4 bases of the junction left unmatched. The CDR3 region is CASSPGQGGTDTQYF. CDR3 coding DNA: TGTGCCAGCAGCCCGGGACAGGGCGGCACAGATACGCAGTATTTT.

This chain uses TRBV27 with TRBJ2-3; D perhaps matches TRBD1 (6 bases). Germline-derived CDR1 and CDR2 are MNHEY and SMNVEV (reference sequence). Deletions cut 6 bases from V and 5 bases from J, with 15 bases between. This CDR3 spans 14 amino acids. The CDR3 here is CASSASGAGDTQYF. CDR3 bases: TGTGCCAGCAGCGCATCAGGGGCTGGAGATACGCAGTATTTT.

The rearrangement uses TRBV4-1 and TRBJ2-4, with 8 bases lining up with TRBD1. The germline CDR1 and CDR2 sequences are MGHRA and YSYEKL. This CDR3 is built from 16 residues. V lost 2 bases and J lost 0; bases outside the gene matches: 3. The CDR3 protein is CASSQPGQAAKNIQYF. CDR3 sequence (DNA): TGCGCCAGCAGCCAACCGGGACAGGCAGCCAAAAACATTCAGTACTTC.

The V gene is TRBV15, the J gene TRBJ2-6; D is perhaps TRBD2 (6 bases). Trimming shortened V by 3 bases and J by 2 bases, and 11 bases separated the two germline ends. Germline V gives CDR1 LNHNV, CDR2 YYDKDF (reference sequence). The CDR3 is 16 residues long. The CDR3: CATSSYPGAGANVLTF. In DNA form, the CDR3 reads TGTGCCACCAGCAGTTACCCGGGAGCTGGGGCCAACGTCCTGACTTTC.

J is TRBJ1-2 and V is TRBV21-1; no DNA check was done on the table's D call, TRBD1. TRBV21-1 is shown as a pseudogene. The CDR3 covers 14 residues. CDR3 amino acids: CASSKEDRDGGYTF. The CDR3 nucleotides are TGTGCCAGCAGCAAAGAGGACAGGGATGGGGGCTACACCTTC.

The chain links TRBV4-2 to TRBJ2-1; TRBD1 is a possible D gene (6 bases). Trimming took 5 bases from V and 0 from J, leaving 14 bases between them. The CDR3 extends over 16 amino acids. CDR1 and CDR2 from the germline V gene are LGHNA and YNFKEQ. CDR3 nucleotide sequence: TGTGCCAGCAGCGCTCAGGGGTTTAGCTCCTACAATGAGCAGTTCTTC. Protein product: CASSAQGFSSYNEQFF.

The chain uses TRBV28 and TRBJ2-5; perhaps D is TRBD1 or TRBD2 (6 bases each). CDR1 MDHEN and CDR2 SYDVKM come from the germline V gene. V was pared by 5 bases and J by 1 base, with 14 bases between. This CDR3 has 15 residues. CDR3: CASSHKEGVQETQYF. For the CDR3, the DNA is TGTGCCAGCAGTCATAAGGAGGGGGTCCAAGAGACCCAGTACTTC.

This sequence joins TRBV6-2 or TRBV6-3 and TRBJ2-1; TRBD1 matches 8 bases. This CDR3 is 13 amino acids long. CDR1 and CDR2 (germline): MNHEY, SVGEGT. The trim removed 6 bases at V and 8 bases at J, leaving 6 bases unmatched. CDR3 amino acids: CASSPLQGDEQFF. DNA for the CDR3: TGTGCCAGCAGCCCATTACAGGGGGATGAGCAGTTCTTC.

The chain recombines TRBV23-1 with TRBJ2-1; 9 positions match TRBD2. TRBV23-1 has ORF status, its function being uncertain. The CDR3 is 16 residues long. Trimming at V came to 3 bases and at J to 8 bases, leaving 11 bases not matched to a gene. CDR3 protein: CASSHLRGTSRDEQFF. The CDR3 DNA follows: TGCGCCAGCAGTCATCTAAGGGGGACTAGCAGAGATGAGCAGTTCTTC.

J is TRBJ2-3 and V is TRBV24-1; 8 bases agree with TRBD2. This CDR3 region has 15 residues. The trim removed 1 base at V and 2 bases at J, leaving 1 base unmatched. Germline V CDR1 and CDR2: KGHDR, SFDVKD. The CDR3 is CATSDLAGDTDTQYF. The CDR3 nucleotides are TGTGCCACCAGTGATTTAGCGGGAGACACAGATACGCAGTATTTT.

The chain is built from TRBV28 and TRBJ1-2, with D perhaps matching TRBD1 (5 bases). Germline loops: CDR1 MDHEN, CDR2 SYDVKM. The V end lost 4 bases, the J end lost 0 bases, and 15 bases lay between the germline ends. This CDR3 region has 16 residues. The CDR3 region is CASSSRRGPANYGYTF. CDR3 nucleotides: TGTGCCAGCAGTTCAAGGCGGGGACCAGCTAACTATGGCTACACCTTC.

The V and J genes are TRBV27 and TRBJ2-7, with 9 bases fitting TRBD2. The CDR3 is 15 amino acids. The V segment lost 2 bases and the J segment 5 bases; nucleotides outside the gene matches: 7. Germline loops: CDR1 MNHEY, CDR2 SMNVEV (reference sequence). The CDR3 region has the DNA TGTGCCAGCAGTTTACTGGCTAGCGGGAACCACGAGCAGTACTTC. Encoded protein: CASSLLASGNHEQYF.

V usage is TRBV11-2 and J usage is TRBJ2-7; possibly TRBD1 or TRBD2 for D (5 bases each). Trimming cost V 1 base and J 2 bases, with 9 bases left between them. This CDR3 contains 14 residues. CDR1 is SGHAT, CDR2 FQNNGV, per germline. The CDR3 DNA reads TGTGCCAGCAGCTTAGCAGGGAGACCCTACGAGCAGTACTTC. Translation: CASSLAGRPYEQYF.

The V and J genes are TRBV18 and TRBJ1-6, with a weak D call TRBD1 (6 bases). With 4 bases removed from V and 8 bases from J, the gap between germline ends came to 18 bases. Germline-derived CDR1 and CDR2 are KGHSH and LQKENI. This CDR3 comprises 16 residues. The CDR3 loop is CASSQTGSTFDSPLHF. The CDR3 DNA sequence: TGTGCCAGCTCACAGACAGGTTCCACCTTTGATTCACCCCTCCACTTT.